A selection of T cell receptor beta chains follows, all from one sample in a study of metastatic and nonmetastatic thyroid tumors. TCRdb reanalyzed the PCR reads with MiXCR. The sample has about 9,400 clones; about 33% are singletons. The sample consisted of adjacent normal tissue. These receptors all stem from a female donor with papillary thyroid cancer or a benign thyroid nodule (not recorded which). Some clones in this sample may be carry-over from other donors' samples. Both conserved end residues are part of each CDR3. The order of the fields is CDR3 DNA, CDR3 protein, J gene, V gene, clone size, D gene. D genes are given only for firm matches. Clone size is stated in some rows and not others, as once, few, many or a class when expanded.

TGTGCCAGCAGCTCCCTACAGGTGTCGGGCAATGAGCAGTTCTTC,CASSSLQVSGNEQFF,TRBJ2-1,TRBV2,few,-
TGTGCCAGCAGCTTCCTCCTAGGAGTCCAAGAGACCCAGTACTTC,CASSFLLGVQETQYF,TRBJ2-5,TRBV11-2,-,-
TGTGCCAGTAGTATAGGGGCAGCCACTAACTATGGCTACACCTTC,CASSIGAATNYGYTF,TRBJ1-2,TRBV19,few,-
TGTGCCAGCAGCCAGCAGGGGGCGAGCAATCAGCCCCAGCATTTT,CASSQQGASNQPQHF,TRBJ1-5,TRBV7-2,once,TRBD1
TGTGCCAGCAGCTTGGGCATGGGAATCGGCGAGCAGTACTTC,CASSLGMGIGEQYF,TRBJ2-7,TRBV7-6,-,-
TGTGCCTGGACCCACCGGGGGGGGGCCTACGAGCAGTACTTC,CAWTHRGGAYEQYF,TRBJ2-7,TRBV30,-,TRBD2
TGTGCCAGTAGCTGGGAGGGACAGGGCTACGAGCAGTACTTC,CASSWEGQGYEQYF,TRBJ2-7,TRBV19,large,TRBD1
TGCAGTGCTCCAATACCGGGCGGGAGCGCTAGGGATACGCAGTATTTT,CSAPIPGGSARDTQYF,TRBJ2-3,TRBV20-1,-,TRBD2
TGTGCCAGCAGCTTAGTGGTGACTCTGCAAGAGACCCAGTACTTC,CASSLVVTLQETQYF,TRBJ2-5,TRBV11-1,few,-
TGTGCCAGCAGCTTAGCGCAGGGGGCGCCGGTCTATGGCTACACCTTC,CASSLAQGAPVYGYTF,TRBJ1-2,TRBV11-1,medium-sized,TRBD1
TGTGCCACCAGCCTAAAAGGTTGGCCAGGACAGGGGGTATCTGGGGCCAACGTCCTGACTTTC,CATSLKGWPGQGVSGANVLTF,TRBJ2-6,TRBV15,once,TRBD1
TGTGCCACCGCAGGCCAGTCTAACACTGAAGCTTTCTTT,CATAGQSNTEAFF,TRBJ1-1,TRBV15,-,-
TGTGCCAGCAGCCAAGATCCTCAGCGGGGGTCGAACACCGGGGAGCTGTTTTTT,CASSQDPQRGSNTGELFF,TRBJ2-2,TRBV4-2,-,TRBD2
TGTGCCAGCAGTGAATACGTAGCGGGAGTCAGTGAGCAGTACTTC,CASSEYVAGVSEQYF,TRBJ2-7,TRBV6-1,few,TRBD2
TGTGCCAGCAGCCCTTTCGGGACAGGGGGCATTCAGCCCCAGCATTTT,CASSPFGTGGIQPQHF,TRBJ1-5,TRBV7-8,-,TRBD1
TGCGCCAGCAGCCAAGACCAGGGTATGATGTCACCCCTCCACTTT,CASSQDQGMMSPLHF,TRBJ1-6,TRBV4-1,few,-
TGTGCCAGCAGAGGACTATCGGGAGTAAAATCCTACGAGCAGTACTTC,CASRGLSGVKSYEQYF,TRBJ2-7,TRBV27,-,-
TGTGCCAGCAGCCAAAGGACGGCGGGAGAAGAGACCCAGTACTTC,CASSQRTAGEETQYF,TRBJ2-5,TRBV3-1,-,TRBD2
TGTGCCAGCATGTACGGACAGGGGATAGATACGCAGTATTTT,CASMYGQGIDTQYF,TRBJ2-3,TRBV2,few,TRBD1
TGCGCCAGCAGTGAGGGGGGAGGGCCGATTTACAATGAGCAGTTCTTC,CASSEGGGPIYNEQFF,TRBJ2-1,TRBV10-2,medium-sized,TRBD2
TGCGCCAGCAGCTTGGGGGCTTATGGAGATATACGTTTTTCCTACGAGCAGTACTTC,CASSLGAYGDIRFSYEQYF,TRBJ2-7,TRBV5-1,-,-
TGTGCCAGCAGCCCGCTCCCGGGACAGGGTAACGAGCAGTACTTC,CASSPLPGQGNEQYF,TRBJ2-7,TRBV7-6,few,TRBD1
TGCGCCAGCAGTGATATCCTAGCGGGAGGGATCTACGAGCAGTACTTC,CASSDILAGGIYEQYF,TRBJ2-7,TRBV10-1,large,TRBD2
TGTGCCAGCAGCTTACAATCATCGGGGGGCTATGGCTACACCTTC,CASSLQSSGGYGYTF,TRBJ1-2,TRBV11-2,-,-
TGTGCCAGCAGCCCCATGACTAGCGGGGGGGCAAGCTCCTACGAGCAGTACTTC,CASSPMTSGGASSYEQYF,TRBJ2-7,TRBV7-8,-,TRBD2
TGTGCCAGTAGTCGGACCGCTGCGCCGGATGGCTACACCTTC,CASSRTAAPDGYTF,TRBJ1-2,TRBV19,-,-
TGTGCCAGAATTTCCCCCCTAGCGGGAGCCACCGGGGAGCAGTTTTTT,CARISPLAGATGEQFF,TRBJ2-2,TRBV28,-,TRBD2
TGTGCCACCATGATCCAAGGACTAGCGGGGGATGAGCAGTTCTTC,CATMIQGLAGDEQFF,TRBJ2-1,TRBV24-1,few,TRBD2